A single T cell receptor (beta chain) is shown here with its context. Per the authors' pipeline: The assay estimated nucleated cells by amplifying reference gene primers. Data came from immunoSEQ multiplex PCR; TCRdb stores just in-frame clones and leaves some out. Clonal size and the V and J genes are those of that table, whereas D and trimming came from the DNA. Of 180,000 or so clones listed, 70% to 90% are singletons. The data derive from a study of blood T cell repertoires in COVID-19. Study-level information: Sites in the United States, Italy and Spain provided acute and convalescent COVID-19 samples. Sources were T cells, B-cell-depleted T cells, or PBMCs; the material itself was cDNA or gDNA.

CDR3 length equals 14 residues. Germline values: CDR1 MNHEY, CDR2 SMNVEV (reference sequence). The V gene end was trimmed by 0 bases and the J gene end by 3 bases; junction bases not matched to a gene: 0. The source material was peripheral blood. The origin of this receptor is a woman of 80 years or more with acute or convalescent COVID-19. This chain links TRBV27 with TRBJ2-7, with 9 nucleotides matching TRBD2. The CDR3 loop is CASSLSSGSYEQYF. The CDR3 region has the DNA TGTGCCAGCAGTTTATCTAGCGGGAGCTACGAGCAGTACTTC.